This T cell receptor (beta chain) was captured by sequencing in a study of patients and donors after allogeneic stem cell transplantation. TCRdb used MiXCR to reprocess the RT-PCR reads, holding one entry per CDR3 protein. This sample carries roughly 180,000 distinct CDR3 sequences, around two fifths of them seen once, and the ten largest clones take 33%. Germline values: CDR1 SGHTA, CDR2 FQGNSA. The CDR3 is made up of 15 amino acids. Trimming pared 1 base from V and 7 bases from J, leaving 16 bases between. The chain joins TRBV7-2 to TRBJ1-2, with D maybe TRBD1 (6 bases). Material: blood, either unsorted or a sorted T cell fraction (not recorded which). The sequence came from a human donor who was either an allogeneic HSCT recipient or a stem cell or donor lymphocyte infusion donor (not recorded which). It is not recorded whose cells these are; they may come from a transplant donor. CDR3 amino acids: CASSLDGGISGGYTF. The CDR3 DNA is TGTGCCAGCAGCTTAGATGGGGGCATATCGGGTGGCTACACCTTC.